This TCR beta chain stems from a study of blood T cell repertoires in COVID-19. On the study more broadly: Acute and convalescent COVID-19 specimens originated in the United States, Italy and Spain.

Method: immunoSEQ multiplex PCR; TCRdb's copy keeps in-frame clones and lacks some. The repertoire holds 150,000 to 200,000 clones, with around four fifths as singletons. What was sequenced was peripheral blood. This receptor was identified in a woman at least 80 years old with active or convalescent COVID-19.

The DNA of the CDR3 is TGTGCCAGCTCACCACCGGGACTAGCGGGGGGCCTGAATGAGCAGTTCTTC. Amino acids: CASSPPGLAGGLNEQFF. The chain links TRBV18 to TRBJ2-1; 15 bases line up with TRBD2. CDR3 length: 17 amino acids. CDR1 KGHSH and CDR2 LQKENI come from the germline V gene. V trimming: 0 bases; J trimming: 7 bases; junction bases outside the gene matches: 4.